This T cell receptor beta chain appears in the sequencing data of a study of blood T cell repertoires in COVID-19. Study information: T cells, B-cell-depleted T cells, or PBMCs supplied cDNA or gDNA.

The CDR3 is made up of 12 amino acids. V was clipped by 2 bases and J by 6 bases; unmatched bases: 0. CDR1 and CDR2 (germline): SEHNR, FQNEAQ (reference sequence). Assay: immunoSEQ multiplex PCR; the TCRdb copy retains only in-frame clones and omits some. Here the sample spans about 130,000 clones, about 90% being singletons. The TCR was taken from a woman aged 55-69 years with acute or convalescent COVID-19. The sample taken for sequencing was peripheral blood. The chain has TRBV7-9 and TRBJ1-2; 7 nucleotides agree with TRBD1. The CDR3 loop reads CASSLTGDGYTF. The DNA for the CDR3 is TGTGCCAGCAGCTTAACAGGGGATGGCTACACCTTC.